This T cell receptor beta chain stems from a study of control samples from healthy donors and cancer patients. The protocol was immunoSEQ multiplex PCR, while the TCRdb copy is restricted to in-frame clones and leaves out a portion. Of roughly 39,000 clones in the sample, approximately 90% were seen once. V was cut by 2 bases and J by 6 bases, with 10 bases left in between. The CDR3 loop spans 13 amino acids. Germline CDR1 and CDR2: MNHEY and SVGAGI. The V call is TRBV6-5, the J call TRBJ1-1; D unresolved. The specimen was blood. The sequence was collected from a woman aged 50 to 65 in good health. The CDR3, as DNA: TGTGCCAGCAGTTACCCGTCGGCCCCTGAAGCTTTCTTT. Amino acids: CASSYPSAPEAFF.